This is a list of T cell receptor beta chains from one sample in a study of molecular identifiers for immune sequencing clone quantification. TCRdb passed the PCR reads through MiXCR, listing each CDR3 protein once. The profile shows about 60,000 distinct CDR3 sequences, around 19% of them singletons. The sequencing input was naive CD8+ T cells from blood, with Jurkat cell RNA spiked in. These receptors originate from a human donor in good health. Some libraries in this study had Jurkat cell RNA spiked in. Both conserved end residues are part of each CDR3. A D gene is named only where the DNA matches it firmly. Clone sizes are given selectively: once, few, many, or a class where the clone is expanded.

CDR3 DNA,CDR3 protein,J gene,D gene,V gene,clone size
TGTGCCAGCAGCTTGGGACTAGCGGGAGGATCCACAGATACGCAGTATTTT,CASSLGLAGGSTDTQYF,TRBJ2-3,TRBD2,TRBV7-3,few
TGTGCCAGCAGCGCCCTCACCACAGATACGCAGTATTTT,CASSALTTDTQYF,TRBJ2-3,NA,TRBV7-8,many
TGTGCCAGCAGTTACTCTGCTTCTAGCACAGATACGCAGTATTTT,CASSYSASSTDTQYF,TRBJ2-3,NA,TRBV6-5,NA
TGTGCCAGCAGCCGAACCCCGACTAGCGGGGGTGCGGGAACCCAGTACTTC,CASSRTPTSGGAGTQYF,TRBJ2-5,TRBD2,TRBV3-1,NA
TGTGCCAGCAGTTACGAGACAGGTGAAGCTTTCTTT,CASSYETGEAFF,TRBJ1-1,NA,TRBV6-5,NA
TGTGCCAGCAGTTCCGGCGCTAGAAAGAATTTTAACACTGAAGCTTTCTTT,CASSSGARKNFNTEAFF,TRBJ1-1,NA,TRBV27,few
TGTGCCAGCAGGTGGACAGCAAGCTCCTACGAGCAGTACTTC,CASRWTASSYEQYF,TRBJ2-7,NA,TRBV28,many
TGTGCCAGCAGTCGAACTAGCGGGAGCACTCATGAGCAGTTCTTC,CASSRTSGSTHEQFF,TRBJ2-1,TRBD2,TRBV6-5,few
TGTGCCAGCAGCCCGCCGACAGGGGTAAACAACAATGAGCAGTTCTTC,CASSPPTGVNNNEQFF,TRBJ2-1,TRBD1,TRBV5-6,NA
TGCAGTGCTGAACAGGGGACTAGCGGGGGAAACACCGGGGAGCTGTTTTTT,CSAEQGTSGGNTGELFF,TRBJ2-2,TRBD2,TRBV20-1,many
TGTGCCAGCAGTTACTCGGTCGACCCCCCCCGGAATGAGCAGTTCTTC,CASSYSVDPPRNEQFF,TRBJ2-1,NA,TRBV6-6,many
TGTGCCACCAGTGATGTCGACAGTAACTATGGCTACACCTTC,CATSDVDSNYGYTF,TRBJ1-2,NA,TRBV24-1,many
TGTGCCAGCGGAAAACTTAGCGGGGCCCGCACCGGGGAGCTGTTTTTT,CASGKLSGARTGELFF,TRBJ2-2,TRBD2,TRBV27,many
TGCGCCAGCAGTCAATCGCTTTGGACCGGGGAGCTGTTTTTT,CASSQSLWTGELFF,TRBJ2-2,NA,TRBV23-1,many
TGTGCCAGCAGCGCAGGGACAGGCGGGGACGAGCAGTACTTC,CASSAGTGGDEQYF,TRBJ2-7,TRBD1,TRBV9,many
TGTGCCAGCAGCTTGGGGAGGGCCTCCGTCAATGAGCAGTTCTTC,CASSLGRASVNEQFF,TRBJ2-1,TRBD2,TRBV11-2,NA
TGTGCCAGCAGCTCTCGGAAAAGGACGGAGTATGGAAACACCATATATTTT,CASSSRKRTEYGNTIYF,TRBJ1-3,NA,TRBV21-1,many
TGCAGCGTTGAGGACCCGTTAGGTACTGAAGCTTTCTTT,CSVEDPLGTEAFF,TRBJ1-1,NA,TRBV29-1,many
TGTGCCAGCAGCTTTGAAGGGGCACCCCTCCACTTT,CASSFEGAPLHF,TRBJ1-6,NA,TRBV7-8,many
TGCGGTGCTAGAGAAGGGAACACAGATACGCAGTATTTT,CGAREGNTDTQYF,TRBJ2-3,NA,TRBV20-1,NA